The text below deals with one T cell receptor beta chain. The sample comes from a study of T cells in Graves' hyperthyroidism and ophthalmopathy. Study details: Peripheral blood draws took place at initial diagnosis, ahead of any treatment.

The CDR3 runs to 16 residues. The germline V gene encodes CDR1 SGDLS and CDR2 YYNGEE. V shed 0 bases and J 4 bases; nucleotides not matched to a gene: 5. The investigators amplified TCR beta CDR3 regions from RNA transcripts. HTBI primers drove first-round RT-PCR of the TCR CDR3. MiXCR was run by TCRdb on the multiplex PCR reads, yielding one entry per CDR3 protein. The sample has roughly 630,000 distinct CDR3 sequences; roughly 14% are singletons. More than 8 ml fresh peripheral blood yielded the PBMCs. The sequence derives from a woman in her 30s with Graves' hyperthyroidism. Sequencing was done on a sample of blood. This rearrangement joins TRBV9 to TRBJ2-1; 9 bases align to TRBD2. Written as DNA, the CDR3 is TGTGCCAGCAGCGTAGTCGCGGGAGGGCAATACAATGAGCAGTTCTTC. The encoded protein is CASSVVAGGQYNEQFF.